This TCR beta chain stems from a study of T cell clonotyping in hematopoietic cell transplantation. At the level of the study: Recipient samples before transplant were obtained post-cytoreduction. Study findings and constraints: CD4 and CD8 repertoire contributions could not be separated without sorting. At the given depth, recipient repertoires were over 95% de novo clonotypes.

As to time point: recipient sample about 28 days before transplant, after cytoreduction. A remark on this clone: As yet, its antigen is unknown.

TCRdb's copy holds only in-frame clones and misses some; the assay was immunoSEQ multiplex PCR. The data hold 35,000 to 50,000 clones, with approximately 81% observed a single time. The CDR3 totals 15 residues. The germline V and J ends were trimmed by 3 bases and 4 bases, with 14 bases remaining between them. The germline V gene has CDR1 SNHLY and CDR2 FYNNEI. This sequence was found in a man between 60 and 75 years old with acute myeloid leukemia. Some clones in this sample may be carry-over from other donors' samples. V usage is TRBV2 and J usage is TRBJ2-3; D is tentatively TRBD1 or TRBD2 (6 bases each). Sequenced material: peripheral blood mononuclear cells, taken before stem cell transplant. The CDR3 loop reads CASSEFGGRPDTQYF. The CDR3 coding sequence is TGTGCCAGCAGTGAGTTCGGGGGCCGTCCAGATACGCAGTATTTT.